This TCR beta chain was obtained from a study of T cell repertoires in cytomegalovirus infection. General study findings and limits: Summed public TCR beta family frequency identified CMV carriers bearing the relevant HLA.

Looked up from germline, CDR1 is SNHLY and CDR2 is FYNNEI. The CDR3 is 13 residues long. Trimming at V came to 11 bases and at J to 7 bases, leaving 11 bases not matched to a gene. This clonotype turned up a few times. The antigen is undetermined. TCRdb re-called the reads through MiXCR, storing one row per CDR3 protein. The sample has around 200,000 distinct CDR3 sequences; about 15% are singletons. The clonotype originates from a human donor in good health (CMV status not recorded). Some clones in this sample may be carry-over from other donors' samples. The material sequenced was CD8+ T cells from PBMCs. V and J are TRBV2 and TRBJ2-1; 7 nucleotides line up with TRBD1. The CDR3 sequence: CAYSRRGKNEQFF. For the CDR3, the DNA is TGTGCCTATTCTCGCAGGGGGAAGAATGAGCAGTTCTTC.